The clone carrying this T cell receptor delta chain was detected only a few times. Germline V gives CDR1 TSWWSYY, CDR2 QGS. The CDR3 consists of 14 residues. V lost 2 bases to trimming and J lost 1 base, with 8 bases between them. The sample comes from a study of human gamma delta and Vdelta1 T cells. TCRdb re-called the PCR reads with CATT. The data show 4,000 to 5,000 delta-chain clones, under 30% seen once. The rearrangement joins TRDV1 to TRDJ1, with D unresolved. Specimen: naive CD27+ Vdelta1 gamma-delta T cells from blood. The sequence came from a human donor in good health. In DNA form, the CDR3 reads TGTGCTCTTGGGGAATCTTTTGGCACCGATAAACTCATCTTT. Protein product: CALGESFGTDKLIF.